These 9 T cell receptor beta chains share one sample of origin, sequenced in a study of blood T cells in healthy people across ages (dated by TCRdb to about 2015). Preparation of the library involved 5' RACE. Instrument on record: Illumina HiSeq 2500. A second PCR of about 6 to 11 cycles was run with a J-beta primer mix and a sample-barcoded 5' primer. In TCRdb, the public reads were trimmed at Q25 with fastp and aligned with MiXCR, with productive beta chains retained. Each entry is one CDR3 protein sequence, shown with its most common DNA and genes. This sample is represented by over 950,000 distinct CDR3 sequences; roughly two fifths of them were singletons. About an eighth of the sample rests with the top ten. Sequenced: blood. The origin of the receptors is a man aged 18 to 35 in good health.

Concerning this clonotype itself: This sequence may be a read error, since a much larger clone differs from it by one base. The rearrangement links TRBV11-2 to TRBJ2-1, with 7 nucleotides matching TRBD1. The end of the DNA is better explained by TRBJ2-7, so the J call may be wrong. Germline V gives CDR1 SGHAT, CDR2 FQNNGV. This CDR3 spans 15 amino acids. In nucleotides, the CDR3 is TGTGCCAGCAGCTTAGACAGGGGGACCTACAATGAGCAGTACTTC. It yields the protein CASSLDRGTYNEQYF.

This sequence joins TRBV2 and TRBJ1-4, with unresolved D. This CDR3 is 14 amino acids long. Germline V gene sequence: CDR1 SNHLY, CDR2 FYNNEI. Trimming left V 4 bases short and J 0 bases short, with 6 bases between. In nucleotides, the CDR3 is TGTGCCAGCAGTGCACCAGCAACTAATGAAAAACTGTTTTTT. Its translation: CASSAPATNEKLFF.

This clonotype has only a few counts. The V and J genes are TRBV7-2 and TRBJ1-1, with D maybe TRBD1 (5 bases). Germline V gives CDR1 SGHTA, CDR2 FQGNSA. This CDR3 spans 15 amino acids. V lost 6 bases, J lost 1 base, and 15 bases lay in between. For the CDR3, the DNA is TGTGCCAGCAGATTCGTCTCCGGGGCGAACACTGAAGCTTTCTTT. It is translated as CASRFVSGANTEAFF.

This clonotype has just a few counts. CDR3 in amino acids: CASSLVPEARFTDTQYF. The CDR3 DNA reads TGTGCCAGCAGTTTGGTCCCTGAAGCGAGATTCACAGATACGCAGTATTTT. V and J are TRBV28 and TRBJ2-3; no clear D gene. Germline loops: CDR1 MDHEN, CDR2 SYDVKM. This CDR3 comprises 17 residues. Deletions cut 3 bases from V and 2 bases from J, with 18 bases between.

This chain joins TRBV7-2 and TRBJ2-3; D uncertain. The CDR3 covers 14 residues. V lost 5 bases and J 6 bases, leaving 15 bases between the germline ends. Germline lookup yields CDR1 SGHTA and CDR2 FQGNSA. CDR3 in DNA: TGTGCCAGCAGCCACAGTTGGGGTGAGGATACGCAGTATTTT. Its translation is CASSHSWGEDTQYF.

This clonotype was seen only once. CDR3 in amino acids: CATSRERCEAFF. The CDR3 DNA reads TGTGCCACCAGCAGAGAACGGTGTGAAGCTTTCTTT. The chain has TRBV15 and TRBJ1-1; D is unresolved. From germline, CDR1 is LNHNV and CDR2 YYDKDF (reference sequence). Between the trimmed V and J ends, which lost 0 bases and 7 bases, there was a span of 6 bases. The CDR3 is made up of 12 amino acids.

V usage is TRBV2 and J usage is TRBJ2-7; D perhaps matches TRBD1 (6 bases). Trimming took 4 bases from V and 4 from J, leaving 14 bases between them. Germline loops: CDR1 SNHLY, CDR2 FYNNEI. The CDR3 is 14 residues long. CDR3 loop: CASSATTGPYEQYF. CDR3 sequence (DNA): TGTGCCAGCAGTGCTACGACAGGACCTTACGAGCAGTACTTC.

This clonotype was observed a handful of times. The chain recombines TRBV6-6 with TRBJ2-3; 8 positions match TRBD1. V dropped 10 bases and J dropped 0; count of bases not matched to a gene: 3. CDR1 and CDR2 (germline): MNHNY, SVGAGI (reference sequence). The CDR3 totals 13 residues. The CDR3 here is CANRDRSTDTQYF. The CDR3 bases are TGTGCCAACCGGGACAGGAGCACAGATACGCAGTATTTT.

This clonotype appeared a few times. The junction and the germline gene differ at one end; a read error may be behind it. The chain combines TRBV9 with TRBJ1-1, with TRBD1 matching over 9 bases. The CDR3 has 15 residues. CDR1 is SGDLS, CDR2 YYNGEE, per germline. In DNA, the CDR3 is TGTGCCAGCAGCGTACCGGGACAGGGAAACACTGAAGTTTTCTTT. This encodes CASSVPGQGNTEVFF.